This entry lists 17 T cell receptor beta chains sequenced from one sample in a study of OX40 agonist ivuxolimab in advanced cancers. Using immunoSEQ multiplex PCR, the repertoire was profiled, and TCRdb retains in-frame clones only, with some absent. Counted here are about 25,000 clones, 65% to 90% occurring once; the ten biggest clones make up about two fifths. Sequencing was performed on CD4+ or CD8+ T cells sorted from blood, taken in a trial of the OX40 agonist ivuxolimab. The receptor source for this set is an adult with an advanced solid tumor such as melanoma, head and neck, liver or kidney cancer.

The chain carries TRBV18 and TRBJ2-5, with D perhaps matching TRBD2 (7 bases). Germline lookup yields CDR1 KGHSH and CDR2 LQKENI. The CDR3 covers 15 residues. The V and J ends lost 3 bases and 4 bases respectively, with 15 bases between them. The CDR3 here is CASSPRSGGGETQYF. The CDR3, as DNA: TGTGCCAGCTCACCTCGGTCGGGGGGCGGAGAGACCCAGTACTTC.

The gene calls are TRBV27 and TRBJ2-1; 10 nucleotides line up with TRBD2. Germline V gene sequence: CDR1 MNHEY, CDR2 SMNVEV (reference sequence). The CDR3 consists of 16 residues. V was pared by 5 bases and J by 0 bases, with 4 bases of the junction left unmatched. CDR3 region: CASSPRLAGSYNEQFF. CDR3 bases: TGTGCCAGCAGTCCTCGACTAGCGGGCTCCTACAATGAGCAGTTCTTC.

The rearrangement joins TRBV6-5 to TRBJ1-2; the match to TRBD1 covers 9 bases. CDR3 length equals 14 residues. The germline V gene has CDR1 MNHEY and CDR2 SVGAGI. Trimming at V came to 2 bases and at J to 8 bases, leaving 6 bases not matched to a gene. The CDR3 coding sequence is TGTGCCAGCAGTTACCCTACAGGGGGCGGGGGCTACACCTTC. Translated, it gives CASSYPTGGGGYTF.

The CDR3 sequence is CASSLVIGGGEQYF. In nucleotides, the CDR3 is TGTGCCAGCAGCTTAGTGATAGGGGGCGGTGAGCAGTACTTC. The rearrangement links TRBV7-9 to TRBJ2-7, with TRBD1 matching 7 bases. The CDR3 is 14 amino acids. The germline gives CDR1 SEHNR, CDR2 FQNEAQ (reference sequence). The J segment lost 7 bases and the V segment lost 1 base, leaving 7 bases of the junction unmatched. Using reference TRBV7-9 and TRBJ2-7 for the parts outside the CDR3, the full variable domain is DTGVSQNPRHKITKRGQNVTFRCDPISEHNRLYWYRQTLGQGPEFLTYFQNEAQLEKSRLLSDRFSAERPKGSFSTLEIQRTEQGDSAMYLCASSLVIGGGEQYFGPGTRLTVT.

V is TRBV30 and J is TRBJ2-7; the match to TRBD1 covers 7 bases. CDR1 and CDR2 (germline): GTSNPN, SVGIG (reference sequence). Trimming took 1 base from V and 4 from J; bases not matched to a gene: 7. This CDR3 is built from 14 residues. CDR3 DNA: TGTGCCTGGAGTGAGGCGGCAGGGGGTTACGAGCAGTACTTC. It specifies CAWSEAAGGYEQYF.

The CDR3 loop reads CASSSGVGSYGYTF. The CDR3 coding sequence is TGTGCCAGCAGTTCAGGGGTTGGTAGCTATGGCTACACCTTC. This rearrangement joins TRBV28 to TRBJ1-2; perhaps TRBD1 as D (6 bases). This CDR3 is built from 14 residues. Trimming shortened V by 4 bases and J by 4 bases, and 13 bases separated the two germline ends. Germline V gives CDR1 MDHEN, CDR2 SYDVKM.

V is TRBV6-1 and J is TRBJ1-4; TRBD1 matches 12 bases. The junction had 11 bases not matched to a gene; V was cut back by 1 base and J by 8 bases. Germline V CDR1 and CDR2: MNHNS, SASEGT. The CDR3 runs to 18 residues. The CDR3 loop is CASSEVGTGGKEKEKLFF. The CDR3 nucleotides read TGTGCCAGCAGTGAAGTGGGGACAGGGGGCAAAGAGAAGGAAAAACTGTTTTTT.

A few counts support this clone. Other DNA variants within this sample encode the same CDR3. J is TRBJ2-7 and V is TRBV6-4; TRBD2 matches 8 bases. This CDR3 region has 14 residues. From germline, CDR1 is MRHNA and CDR2 SNTAGT. The trim removed 5 bases at V and 3 bases at J, leaving 6 bases unmatched. DNA for the CDR3: TGTGCCAGCAGTTACGGGGGGGGAGGCTACGAGCAGTACTTC. This gives the protein CASSYGGGGYEQYF.

The V call is TRBV5-4, the J call TRBJ2-7; tentative D call: TRBD2 (5 bases). Trimming pared 4 bases from V and 6 bases from J, leaving 17 bases between. This CDR3 has 14 amino acids. Germline-derived CDR1 and CDR2 are SGHNT and YYREEE (reference sequence). The CDR3 coding sequence is TGTGCCAGCAGCCCTGGCCCCGGACTGGGCGAGCAGTACTTC. It is translated as CASSPGPGLGEQYF.

The V and J genes are TRBV5-1 and TRBJ1-1; D unclear. The V end lost 2 bases, the J end lost 3 bases, and 11 bases lay between the germline ends. This CDR3 is built from 14 residues. The V gene's germline CDR1 is SGHRS and CDR2 YFSETQ. The CDR3 spells CASSFRHGDTEAFF. The CDR3 DNA follows: TGCGCCAGCAGCTTCAGACATGGAGACACTGAAGCTTTCTTT.

This chain links TRBV4-1 with TRBJ2-7, with a weak D call TRBD2 (6 bases). Germline V gene sequence: CDR1 MGHRA, CDR2 YSYEKL. The length of the CDR3 is 13 residues. Trimming shortened V by 11 bases and J by 3 bases, and 17 bases separated the two germline ends. The CDR3 region has the DNA TGCGCCCCTAAGACGCGGCGGGACTACGAGCAGTACTTC. Its protein product is CAPKTRRDYEQYF.

V is TRBV9 and J is TRBJ2-1; D is unresolved. The CDR3 runs 13 residues. Germline V gene sequence: CDR1 SGDLS, CDR2 YYNGEE. V lost 3 bases and J 5 bases, leaving 9 bases between the germline ends. CDR3: CASSEYMNNEQFF. The CDR3 DNA reads as TGTGCCAGCAGCGAGTATATGAACAATGAGCAGTTCTTC.

This chain joins TRBV7-6 and TRBJ2-1, with TRBD1 matching 7 bases. V shed 4 bases, J shed 0 bases, and the junction held 3 bases outside the gene matches. The CDR3 totals 15 residues. Germline V gene sequence: CDR1 SGHVS, CDR2 FNYEAQ. CDR3 in DNA: TGTGCCAGCAGCTCCGGGACAGACTCCTACAATGAGCAGTTCTTC. As protein: CASSSGTDSYNEQFF. The entire variable domain, with the rest obtained from reference TRBV7-6 and TRBJ2-1, is as follows: GAGVSQSPRYKVTKRGQDVALRCDPISGHVSLYWYRQALGQGPEFLTYFNYEAQQDKSGLPNDRFSAERPEGSISTLTIQRTEQRDSAMYRCASSSGTDSYNEQFFGPGTRLTVL.

The V call is TRBV2, the J call TRBJ2-5; TRBD1 agrees at 8 bases. The CDR3 covers 14 residues. Losses at the gene ends were 6 bases for V and 5 bases for J; bases not matched to a gene: 8. Germline V gene data show CDR1 as SNHLY and CDR2 as FYNNEI. The CDR3 nucleotides are TGTGCCAGCAGCCGGACAGGGTTAATGGAGACCCAGTACTTC. This codes for CASSRTGLMETQYF.

This CDR3 is CASSETGAGQPQHF. Here the CDR3 DNA reads TGTGCCAGCAGCGAGACAGGGGCCGGTCAGCCCCAGCATTTT. V is TRBV9 and J is TRBJ1-5; 8 positions agree with TRBD1. Trimming cost V 3 bases and J 6 bases; bases outside gene matches: 5. Germline V gene data show CDR1 as SGDLS and CDR2 as YYNGEE. The CDR3 runs to 14 residues. Looking up the rest from reference TRBV9 and TRBJ1-5 gives the full variable domain: DSGVTQTPKHLITATGQRVTLRCSPRSGDLSVYWYQQSLDQGLQFLIQYYNGEERAKGNILERFSAQQFPDLHSELNLSSLELGDSALYFCASSETGAGQPQHFGDGTRLSIL.

The J gene is TRBJ2-3, the V gene TRBV6-4; 7 nucleotides agree with TRBD2. Germline V gene data show CDR1 as MRHNA and CDR2 as SNTAGT. This CDR3 is 15 amino acids long. The trim removed 0 bases at V and 6 bases at J, leaving 6 bases unmatched. As DNA, the CDR3 is TGTGCCAGCAGTGACTCGGGGGGGGGACTGGATACGCAGTATTTT. Translating it yields CASSDSGGGLDTQYF.

V is TRBV5-1 and J is TRBJ2-1, with TRBD2 as a possible D gene (6 bases). The V end lost 2 bases, the J end lost 10 bases, and 31 bases lay between the germline ends. The CDR3 has 19 residues. The germline gives CDR1 SGHRS, CDR2 YFSETQ. CDR3 nucleotide sequence: TGCGCCAGCAGCTTTGGGCCAGTAAGCCCGGGACTCCGGAGTTTGGAGCAGTTCTTC. Translation: CASSFGPVSPGLRSLEQFF.